The following is a T cell receptor (beta chain) sequence with its context. V was pared by 0 bases and J by 4 bases, with 9 bases between. Germline V gene lookup returns CDR1 LGHNA and CDR2 YNFKEQ. The CDR3 is 14 amino acids. The sample is drawn from a study of blood T cell repertoires in COVID-19. Study-level information: PBMCs, B-cell-depleted T cells, or T cells were the source of the cDNA or gDNA that made up the material.

As originally analysed: Using reference gene primer amplification, nucleated cell counts were estimated. The table came from immunoSEQ multiplex PCR; TCRdb's copy has only in-frame clones and leaves some out. V and J calls and clone size are given by that table; D and trimming were obtained from the DNA. Of fewer than 90,000 clones in the sample, over 70% are singletons; the top ten hold about 4%. This TCR was sampled from a woman aged 45-65 years with acute or convalescent COVID-19. This rearrangement joins TRBV4-2 to TRBJ1-2, with TRBD1 as a possible D gene (5 bases). Sequenced input: peripheral blood. CDR3 in amino acids: CASSQDVTGYGYTF. As DNA, the CDR3 is TGTGCCAGCAGCCAAGATGTAACAGGCTATGGCTACACCTTC.